The 2 T cell receptor beta chains given below trace back to one sample, sequenced in a study of beta chain features in type 1 diabetes. Study-level results: Type 1 diabetes patients showed a moderate but significant shortening of TCRB CDR3s in all four CD4+ subsets.

Their antigen targets remain unknown. cDNA synthesis used the whole RNA isolate, giving expressed TCRB sequences. The method was immunoSEQ multiplex PCR; TCRdb's version includes in-frame clones alone and lacks a portion of them. The sample includes 600,000 to 700,000 clones, roughly an eighth of them seen just once. Material for sequencing was naive CD4+ T cells from blood. The receptors stem from a man aged 30-40 years with type 1 diabetes.

The chain combines TRBV7-2 with TRBJ2-7; D gene ambiguous. Germline-derived CDR1 and CDR2 are SGHTA and FQGNSA. The germline V and J ends were trimmed by 6 bases and 2 bases, with 11 bases remaining between them. The CDR3 consists of 13 residues. As DNA, the CDR3 is TGTGCCAGCAGGGCAGGTGGAGCCTACGAGCAGTACTTC. Translating gives CASRAGGAYEQYF.

The chain's CDR3 is CSAAQDGLFF. CDR3 in DNA: TGCAGTGCCGCCCAGGATGGGCTGTTTTTT. The rearrangement joins TRBV20-1 to TRBJ1-4; D is ambiguous. This CDR3 comprises 10 residues. Germline CDR1 DFQATT, CDR2 SNEGSKA (reference sequence). Trimming left V 6 bases short and J 14 bases short, with 13 bases between.